The clone carrying this T cell receptor (beta chain) was seen a few times. No antigen is known for it. Overnight CMV lysate stimulation of fresh PBMCs defined donor CMV status by CD4+ IFNgamma. CD4 T cells were positively selected, then CD8 T cells from the CD4-negative fraction. The data stem from a study of naive and memory T cell subsets. Notes on the study in general: Clonotypes here are unpaired alpha or beta chain sequences. Possibly reflecting memory cells re-expressing CD45RA, a few larger clonotypes occurred in naive repertoires, especially CD8.

Two oligonucleotides, mixed equimolar, formed the beta constant-region primer covering TRBC1 and TRBC2. Ligated cDNA was amplified by four rounds of PCR with nested alpha and beta constant-region primers and SP2. TCRdb recomputed calls from the UMI-ligation and nested PCR reads with MiXCR, one row per CDR3 protein. The sample includes some 110,000 distinct CDR3 sequences, 14% seen only once; the top ten take approximately 2.6%. Sequencing was carried out using naive CD8+ T cells from blood. This TCR came from a human donor in good health.

The CDR3, as DNA: TGTGCCAGCAGTTTAGTCGGGGAACCCTACGAGCAGTACTTC. Its protein product is CASSLVGEPYEQYF. The gene calls are TRBV12-3 or TRBV12-4 and TRBJ2-7, with D possibly TRBD2 on 5 matching bases. The CDR3 has 14 amino acids. Trimming took 1 base from V and 2 from J, leaving 9 bases between them.